These 15 T cell receptor beta chains share one sample of origin, sequenced in a study of blood T cell repertoires in COVID-19. Clones were sequenced by immunoSEQ multiplex PCR, and TCRdb holds only the in-frame ones, with some missing. The sample contains 250,000 to 300,000 clones, approximately 85% of which appear only once. The sample taken for sequencing was peripheral blood. All receptors derive from a woman between 65 and 79 years old with acute or convalescent COVID-19.

The gene calls are TRBV7-2 and TRBJ1-1; D is perhaps TRBD1 (6 bases). CDR3 length equals 13 residues. The V end lost 5 bases, the J end lost 11 bases, and 18 bases lay between the germline ends. From germline, CDR1 is SGHTA and CDR2 FQGNSA. CDR3 coding DNA: TGTGCCAGCAGCCTCGACAGGACCGCTCAGGCTTTCTTT. Protein sequence: CASSLDRTAQAFF.

The chain recombines TRBV4-1 with TRBJ2-3; 9 nucleotides line up with TRBD2. V was clipped by 3 bases and J by 2 bases; unmatched bases: 6. The CDR3 runs to 16 residues. Germline V gene data show CDR1 as MGHRA and CDR2 as YSYEKL. This chain's CDR3 is CASSQRLAGVTDTQYF. The CDR3, as DNA: TGCGCCAGCAGCCAGCGGTTAGCGGGGGTCACAGATACGCAGTATTTT.

V is TRBV2 and J is TRBJ2-5, with 7 nucleotides matching TRBD2. Germline loops: CDR1 SNHLY, CDR2 FYNNEI. CDR3 length: 13 amino acids. V shed 6 bases and J 5 bases; nucleotides not matched to a gene: 6. CDR3 region: CASSQGGVETQYF. The CDR3 coding sequence is TGTGCCAGCAGCCAGGGAGGGGTGGAGACCCAGTACTTC.

The chain carries TRBV10-3 and TRBJ2-1, with 7 bases lining up with TRBD2. In germline, CDR1 is ENHRY, CDR2 SYGVKD. The CDR3 is 15 residues long. Trimming at V came to 3 bases and at J to 0 bases, leaving 2 bases not matched to a gene. As DNA, the CDR3 is TGTGCCATCAGTGATGGGGGGGGCTCCTACAATGAGCAGTTCTTC. This gives the protein CAISDGGGSYNEQFF.

CDR3 in amino acids: CASSLEGTGGREQYF. DNA for the CDR3: TGCGCCAGCAGCTTGGAAGGGACAGGGGGCCGCGAGCAGTACTTC. This chain links TRBV5-1 with TRBJ2-7; TRBD1 agrees at 12 bases. The germline gives CDR1 SGHRS, CDR2 YFSETQ. Losses at the gene ends were 0 bases for V and 6 bases for J; bases not matched to a gene: 4. The CDR3 spans 15 residues.

The chain carries TRBV6-1 and TRBJ1-2; 7 nucleotides match TRBD1. Trimming removed 0 bases from V and 5 bases from J; junction bases left unmatched: 9. This CDR3 contains 16 residues. The germline V gene has CDR1 MNHNS and CDR2 SASEGT. CDR3 in DNA: TGTGCCAGCAGTGAAGCGCATTTTGGGACAGCGTATGGCTACACCTTC. Its translation is CASSEAHFGTAYGYTF.

Regarding this clone: This same CDR3 is encoded by further DNA sequences in the sample. The rearrangement uses TRBV20-1 and TRBJ1-1; no definite D call. Germline CDR1 reads DFQATT; CDR2 reads SNEGSKA (reference sequence). V was cut by 0 bases and J by 6 bases, with 5 bases left in between. The CDR3 is 11 residues long. The CDR3 loop is CSARDLAEAFF. Written as DNA, the CDR3 is TGCAGTGCTAGAGATCTTGCTGAAGCTTTCTTT.

The chain couples TRBV2 to TRBJ2-2; a possible D gene is TRBD2 (6 bases). Looked up from germline, CDR1 is SNHLY and CDR2 is FYNNEI. The CDR3 loop spans 16 amino acids. Trimming cost V 4 bases and J 1 base, with 13 bases left between them. The CDR3 sequence: CASSVGTGGNTGELFF. The CDR3 nucleotides read TGTGCCAGCAGTGTGGGGACCGGGGGGAACACCGGGGAGCTGTTTTTT.

The V gene is TRBV10-2, the J gene TRBJ2-7, with unresolved D. Trimming stripped 8 bases from V and 3 bases from J, with 11 bases between. Looked up from germline, CDR1 is WSHSY and CDR2 is SAAADI. This CDR3 has 12 residues. In DNA form, the CDR3 reads TGCGCCAGCTACAACAGAGACTACGAGCAGTACTTC. It codes for CASYNRDYEQYF.

The rearrangement uses TRBV29-1 and TRBJ2-7; D ambiguous. CDR3 size: 12 residues. The V gene lost 1 base and the J gene lost 6 bases, with 10 bases spanning the gap. The germline CDR1 and CDR2 sequences are SQVTM and ANQGSEA. The CDR3 reads CSVEAPPSEQYF. CDR3 coding DNA: TGCAGCGTTGAAGCCCCCCCGTCCGAGCAGTACTTC.

This clone has only a few counts. V is TRBV2 and J is TRBJ1-2; no clear D. V lost 7 bases, J lost 1 base, and 13 bases lay in between. Germline assignment: CDR1 SNHLY and CDR2 FYNNEI. CDR3 length: 14 residues. CDR3 coding DNA: TGTGCCAGCACTCGTCAGGACTTTAACTATGGCTACACCTTC. Amino acids: CASTRQDFNYGYTF.

The CDR3: CASSSYRGPHGNQPQHF. In DNA form, the CDR3 reads TGTGCCAGCAGTTCCTACAGGGGCCCCCACGGCAATCAGCCCCAGCATTTT. The V and J genes are TRBV27 and TRBJ1-5, with 7 bases matching TRBD1. The CDR3 totals 17 residues. The V segment lost 4 bases and the J segment 2 bases; nucleotides outside the gene matches: 11. The V gene's germline CDR1 is MNHEY and CDR2 SMNVEV (reference sequence).

The chain's CDR3 is CASSKKRTSGGSGQETQYF. Written as DNA, the CDR3 is TGTGCCAGCAGCAAAAAGAGGACTAGCGGGGGTTCGGGCCAAGAGACCCAGTACTTC. The chain carries TRBV21-1 and TRBJ2-5; TRBD2 reflects the table's D call only, with no check against the DNA. TRBV21-1 is marked as a pseudogene. The CDR3 spans 19 residues.

J is TRBJ2-5 and V is TRBV6-1; 8 bases map to TRBD1. This CDR3 is built from 16 residues. V lost 3 bases and J lost 0; bases outside the gene matches: 6. Germline V gives CDR1 MNHNS, CDR2 SASEGT. For the CDR3, the DNA is TGTGCCAGCAGTGAGTGGACAGGGTCGTACCAAGAGACCCAGTACTTC. Translating it yields CASSEWTGSYQETQYF.

The V and J genes are TRBV5-6 and TRBJ2-1, with a weak D call TRBD2 (5 bases). V lost 9 bases and J lost 10, with 17 bases in between. CDR1 SGHDT and CDR2 YYEEEE come from the germline V gene. This CDR3 comprises 12 residues. The CDR3 coding sequence is TGTGCCACTAGTGAGGGCTTGGAGGAGCAGTTCTTC. Its protein is CATSEGLEEQFF.